This passage covers 27 T cell receptor beta chains from one sample sequenced in a study of blood T cells in healthy people across ages. Using a J-beta primer mix together with a sample-barcoded 5' primer, a second PCR was run for roughly 7 to 12 cycles. TCRdb re-called the 5' RACE reads through MiXCR, storing one row per CDR3 protein. The table records 1.5 million to 2 million distinct CDR3 sequences, 25% to 30% of them present only once. The sample consisted of blood. These receptors were taken from a woman in her 30s in good health.

The chain uses TRBV18 and TRBJ1-2; the D gene is possibly TRBD1 (5 bases). The germline V and J ends were trimmed by 1 base and 4 bases, with 19 bases remaining between them. Germline CDR1 is KGHSH and CDR2 is LQKENI. The CDR3 runs to 17 residues. This chain's CDR3 is CASSPRVRGDVGYGYTF. CDR3 DNA: TGTGCCAGCTCACCACGGGTGAGAGGGGATGTCGGCTATGGCTACACCTTC.

This clonotype appeared a few times. This chain joins TRBV12-3 or TRBV12-4 and TRBJ2-2, with 11 bases lining up with TRBD1. The V and J ends lost 8 bases and 5 bases, in that order; junction bases with no gene match: 1. The CDR3 runs 13 residues. The CDR3 loop is CASGTGGTGELFF. DNA of the CDR3: TGTGCCAGCGGGACAGGGGGAACCGGGGAGCTGTTTTTT.

The chain recombines TRBV9 with TRBJ1-1, with D possibly matching TRBD1 (5 bases). CDR3 length: 13 residues. The germline V gene encodes CDR1 SGDLS and CDR2 YYNGEE. V lost 6 bases, J lost 2 bases, and 11 bases lay in between. CDR3 bases: TGTGCCAGCAACGCGAGGGGAAACACTGAAGCTTTCTTT. Amino acid sequence: CASNARGNTEAFF.

This clonotype is a singleton in its sample. The chain joins TRBV20-1 to TRBJ1-2; TRBD1 is a possible D gene (5 bases). The V end was cut by 5 bases, the J end by 8 bases, with 18 bases between. Per germline, CDR1 DFQATT and CDR2 SNEGSKA (reference sequence). This CDR3 is 13 amino acids long. As DNA, the CDR3 is TGCAGTGCTTCCTTTGGAACAGGTAAAGGCTACACCTTC. This gives the protein CSASFGTGKGYTF.

This clonotype has more than one count but fewer than ten. The chain joins TRBV29-1 to TRBJ1-2; D may be TRBD1 (5 bases). The V end was cut by 1 base, the J end by 6 bases, with 18 bases between. The CDR3 spans 15 residues. Germline CDR1 and CDR2: SQVTM and ANQGSEA. CDR3 protein: CSVEARIKGRDGYTF. In DNA, the CDR3 is TGCAGCGTTGAAGCCCGAATTAAGGGGAGGGATGGCTACACCTTC.

The chain employs TRBV2 and TRBJ1-4, with 10 bases that match TRBD1. Trimming took 6 bases from V and 8 from J; bases not matched to a gene: 3. This CDR3 is 13 amino acids long. CDR1 and CDR2 from the germline V gene are SNHLY and FYNNEI. In DNA, the CDR3 is TGTGCCAGCAGGGGACAGGGGAGGGAAAAACTGTTTTTT. Residues: CASRGQGREKLFF.

This chain links TRBV3-1 with TRBJ2-5, with TRBD2 identical over 11 bases. The CDR3 is 15 amino acids. V lost 0 bases and J lost 11; bases outside the gene matches: 8. The germline V gene encodes CDR1 LGHDT and CDR2 YNNKEL (reference sequence). In nucleotides, the CDR3 is TGTGCCAGCAGCCAAGAGACTCTAGCGGGAGGATGGCAGTACTTC. It is translated as CASSQETLAGGWQYF.

This clonotype came up a few times. The chain couples TRBV15 to TRBJ2-7, with D uncertain. This CDR3 has 14 residues. V lost 0 bases to trimming and J lost 3 bases, with 9 bases between them. Looked up from germline, CDR1 is LNHNV and CDR2 is YYDKDF (reference sequence). The CDR3 reads CATSRDRSYYEQYF. The CDR3 region has the DNA TGTGCCACCAGCAGAGATCGAAGTTACTACGAGCAGTACTTC.

The rearrangement links TRBV28 to TRBJ1-4; D ambiguous. Germline values: CDR1 MDHEN, CDR2 SYDVKM. V gave up 1 base and J gave up 8 bases, with 11 bases separating them. The CDR3 runs 14 residues. CDR3: CASSLLPRREKLFF. The CDR3 DNA follows: TGTGCCAGCAGTTTATTGCCCAGGCGGGAAAAACTGTTTTTT.

This clonotype was observed many times. The gene calls are TRBV27 and TRBJ2-7, with D uncertain. Trimming pared 5 bases from V and 7 bases from J, leaving 12 bases between. In germline, CDR1 is MNHEY, CDR2 SMNVEV (reference sequence). This CDR3 spans 12 amino acids. Written as DNA, the CDR3 is TGTGCCAGCAGTCCAACCCCGTTGGAGCAGTACTTC. It is translated as CASSPTPLEQYF.

Details on this clonotype: This could be a read error, since a much larger clone is one nucleotide away. This chain connects TRBV20-1 to TRBJ1-2; D call uncertain. CDR3 length: 12 amino acids. The V end lost 1 base, the J end lost 4 bases, and 7 bases lay between the germline ends. The germline gives CDR1 DFQATT, CDR2 SNEGSKA (reference sequence). CDR3 nucleotides: TGCAGTGCTAGAGCGGAGGGCTATGGCTACACCTTC. Its translation is CSARAEGYGYTF.

This clonotype was detected a few times. The chain uses TRBV6-5 and TRBJ2-1, with 7 bases aligning to TRBD2. V was pared by 3 bases and J by 3 bases, with 11 bases of the junction left unmatched. CDR3 length equals 17 residues. Germline V gene data show CDR1 as MNHEY and CDR2 as SVGAGI. The CDR3: CASSYSDPSGVYNEQFF. The CDR3 DNA sequence: TGTGCCAGCAGTTATTCTGATCCTAGCGGAGTCTACAATGAGCAGTTCTTC.

This chain connects TRBV9 to TRBJ2-3; D is unresolved. Germline lookup yields CDR1 SGDLS and CDR2 YYNGEE. The CDR3 runs 15 residues. Trimming took off 0 bases at V and 2 bases at J, with 10 bases between the two ends. The CDR3 nucleotides read TGTGCCAGCAGCGTAGATGTCAGCCACACAGATACGCAGTATTTT. This sequence encodes CASSVDVSHTDTQYF.

In its sample, this clonotype was seen a few times. The chain combines TRBV12-3 or TRBV12-4 with TRBJ2-2; D is unclear. Trimming left V 6 bases short and J 6 bases short, with 11 bases between. This CDR3 spans 13 amino acids. CDR3 sequence (DNA): TGTGCCAGCAGCCAATTACAAGCCGGGGAGCTGTTTTTT. This sequence encodes CASSQLQAGELFF.

This clonotype was counted at least ten times. V is TRBV4-3 and J is TRBJ2-5; 10 bases are shared with TRBD1. The CDR3 consists of 15 residues. With 0 bases clipped from V and 5 bases from J, the junction kept 3 bases outside the gene matches. Per the germline V gene, CDR1 is LGHNA and CDR2 is YSLEER. CDR3 in DNA: TGCGCCAGCAGCCAAGATTGGGACAGGGGCGAGACCCAGTACTTC. Translating it yields CASSQDWDRGETQYF.

This clonotype was counted a few times. CDR3 bases: TGCAGCGTTGAATACCTGAACACTGAAGCTTTCTTT. Protein: CSVEYLNTEAFF. V usage is TRBV29-1 and J usage is TRBJ1-1, with no clear D. In germline, CDR1 is SQVTM, CDR2 ANQGSEA. This CDR3 contains 12 residues. Deletions cut 2 bases from V and 0 bases from J, with 4 bases between. The variable domain in full, with the rest retrieved from reference TRBV29-1 and TRBJ1-1, is SAVISQKPSRDICQRGTSLTIQCQVDSQVTMMFWYRQQPGQSLTLIATANQGSEATYESGFVIDKFPISRPNLTFSTLTVSNMSPEDSSIYLCSVEYLNTEAFFGQGTRLTVV.

This chain links TRBV6-1 with TRBJ1-5, with TRBD1 matching 8 bases. CDR3 length: 16 residues. Germline trimming cut 8 bases from V and 6 bases from J; bases unmatched to any gene: 15. The germline CDR1 and CDR2 sequences are MNHNS and SASEGT. The CDR3: CASGRKQGEYGQPQHF. The CDR3 nucleotides read TGTGCCAGCGGGAGGAAACAGGGGGAGTATGGTCAGCCCCAGCATTTT.

This clonotype was seen a handful of times. The chain links TRBV5-4 to TRBJ2-1; D perhaps matches TRBD2 (5 bases). The V end was cut by 0 bases, the J end by 5 bases, with 12 bases between. The CDR3 has 15 amino acids. Germline V gives CDR1 SGHNT, CDR2 YYREEE (reference sequence). Here the CDR3 DNA reads TGTGCCAGCAGCTTGGCCCAGCACGGGAACAATGAGCAGTTCTTC. Amino acid sequence: CASSLAQHGNNEQFF. Combining the CDR3 with reference TRBV5-4 and TRBJ2-1 gives the whole variable domain ETGVTQSPTHLIKTRGQQVTLRCSSQSGHNTVSWYQQALGQGPQFIFQYYREEENGRGNFPPRFSGLQFPNYSSELNVNALELDDSALYLCASSLAQHGNNEQFFGPGTRLTVL.

This clonotype appeared a few times. V gene TRBV21-1 combines with J gene TRBJ2-5; the table's D call, TRBD2, was not checked against the DNA. TRBV21-1 is reported as a pseudogene. This CDR3 comprises 16 residues. CDR3 sequence (DNA): TGTGCCAGCAGCAAAGATATGACTAGCTGGTGGGAGACCCAGTACTTC. Its protein product is CASSKDMTSWWETQYF.

The V and J genes are TRBV20-1 and TRBJ1-6, with TRBD1 as a possible D gene (5 bases). CDR1 is DFQATT and CDR2 is SNEGSKA in the germline V gene (reference sequence). This CDR3 contains 15 residues. V lost 0 bases and J 9 bases, leaving 15 bases between the germline ends. The DNA for the CDR3 is TGCAGTGCTAGAGAGGGGCAGGTGGAGGTTTCACCCCTCCACTTT. Its translation is CSAREGQVEVSPLHF.

This clonotype appeared many times. CDR3 sequence reads: CASLESISGANVLTF. As DNA, the CDR3 is TGTGCCAGCTTAGAAAGCATCTCTGGGGCCAACGTCCTGACTTTC. The gene calls are TRBV28 and TRBJ2-6; D not certain. The CDR3 has 15 amino acids. CDR1 is MDHEN, CDR2 SYDVKM, per germline. Trimming took off 8 bases at V and 0 bases at J, with 11 bases between the two ends.

This clonotype was seen ten or more times. V gene TRBV20-1 combines with J gene TRBJ2-1; the match to TRBD2 covers 10 bases. CDR1 DFQATT and CDR2 SNEGSKA come from the germline V gene (reference sequence). Trimming at V came to 2 bases and at J to 0 bases, leaving 16 bases not matched to a gene. This CDR3 contains 20 residues. The CDR3 DNA reads TGCAGTGCTAGACCCCGGGGGGGACTAGCGCAGCCGAGCTCCTACAATGAGCAGTTCTTC. This sequence encodes CSARPRGGLAQPSSYNEQFF.

This clonotype was found many times. The rearrangement joins TRBV6-5 to TRBJ2-6; D ambiguous. From germline, CDR1 is MNHEY and CDR2 SVGAGI. Trimming cost V 0 bases and J 0 bases, with 6 bases left between them. The CDR3 runs 16 residues. CDR3 protein: CASSYSDGSGANVLTF. The DNA for the CDR3 is TGTGCCAGCAGTTACTCGGACGGCTCTGGGGCCAACGTCCTGACTTTC.

This clonotype was detected a few times. This rearrangement joins TRBV5-1 to TRBJ2-3; 9 nucleotides align to TRBD2. CDR1 SGHRS and CDR2 YFSETQ come from the germline V gene. The CDR3 consists of 14 residues. V gave up 4 bases and J gave up 7 bases; unmatched junction bases: 7. CDR3 amino acids: CASSRGLAGNTQYF. The CDR3, as DNA: TGCGCCAGCAGCAGGGGACTAGCTGGTAATACGCAGTATTTT.

The chain combines TRBV6-1 with TRBJ2-4, with 15 bases aligning to TRBD2. The J call may be faulty, since TRBJ2-7 better matches the DNA end. This CDR3 comprises 17 residues. The germline V gene has CDR1 MNHNS and CDR2 SASEGT. The CDR3 coding sequence is TGTGCCAGCAGCCCCGGACTAGCGGGAGGGACGATCTACGAGCAGTACTTC. It encodes CASSPGLAGGTIYEQYF.

In nucleotides, the CDR3 is TGTGCCAGCCAGAGGACTAGCGGGAGAACTATTAAAAACATTCAGTACTTC. Translation: CASQRTSGRTIKNIQYF. The J gene is TRBJ2-4, the V gene TRBV6-4, with 13 bases lining up with TRBD2. The trim removed 8 bases at V and 4 bases at J, leaving 11 bases unmatched. This CDR3 has 17 residues. Germline lookup yields CDR1 MRHNA and CDR2 SNTAGT.

This chain links TRBV5-1 with TRBJ2-5; D perhaps matches TRBD1 (5 bases). This CDR3 has 14 amino acids. Germline loops: CDR1 SGHRS, CDR2 YFSETQ. V was trimmed by 1 base and J by 4 bases, leaving 11 bases between them. This chain's CDR3 is CASSLKLGLETQYF. The CDR3 DNA follows: TGCGCCAGCAGCTTGAAATTGGGGCTAGAGACCCAGTACTTC.